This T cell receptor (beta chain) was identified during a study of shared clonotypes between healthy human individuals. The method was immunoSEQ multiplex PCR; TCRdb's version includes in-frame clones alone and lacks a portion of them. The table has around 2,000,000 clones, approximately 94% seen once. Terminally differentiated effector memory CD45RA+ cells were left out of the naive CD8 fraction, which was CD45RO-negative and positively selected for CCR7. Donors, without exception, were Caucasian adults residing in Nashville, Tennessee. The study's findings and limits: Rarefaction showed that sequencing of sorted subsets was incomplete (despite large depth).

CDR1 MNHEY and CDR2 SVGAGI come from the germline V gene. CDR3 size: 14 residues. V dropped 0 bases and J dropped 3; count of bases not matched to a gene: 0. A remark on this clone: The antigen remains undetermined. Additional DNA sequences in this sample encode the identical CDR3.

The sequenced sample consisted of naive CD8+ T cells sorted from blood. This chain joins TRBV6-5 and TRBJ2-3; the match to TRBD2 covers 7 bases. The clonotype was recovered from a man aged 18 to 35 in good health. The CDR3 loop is CASSYSGGTDTQYF. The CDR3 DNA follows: TGTGCCAGCAGTTACTCGGGGGGGACAGATACGCAGTATTTT.